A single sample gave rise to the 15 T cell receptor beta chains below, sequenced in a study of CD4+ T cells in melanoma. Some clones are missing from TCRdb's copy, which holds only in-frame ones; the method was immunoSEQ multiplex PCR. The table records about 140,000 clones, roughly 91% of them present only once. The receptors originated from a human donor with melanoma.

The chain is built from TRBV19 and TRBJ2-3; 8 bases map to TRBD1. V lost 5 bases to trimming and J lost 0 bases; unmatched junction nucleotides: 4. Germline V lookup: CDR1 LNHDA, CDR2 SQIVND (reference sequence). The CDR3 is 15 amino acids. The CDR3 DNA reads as TGTGCCAGTAGTTCCCGACAGGGGAGCACAGATACGCAGTATTTT. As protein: CASSSRQGSTDTQYF.

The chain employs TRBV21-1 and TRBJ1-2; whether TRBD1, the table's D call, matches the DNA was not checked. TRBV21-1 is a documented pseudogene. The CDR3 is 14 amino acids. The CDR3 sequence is CASMSQGANYGYTF. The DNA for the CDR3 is TGTGCCAGCATGTCCCAGGGGGCAAACTATGGCTACACCTTC.

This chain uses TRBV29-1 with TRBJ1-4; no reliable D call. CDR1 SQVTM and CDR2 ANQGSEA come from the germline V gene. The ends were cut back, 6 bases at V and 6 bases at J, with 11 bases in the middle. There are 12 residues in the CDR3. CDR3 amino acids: CSVQDADEKLFF. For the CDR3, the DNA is TGCAGCGTCCAGGATGCGGATGAAAAACTGTTTTTT.

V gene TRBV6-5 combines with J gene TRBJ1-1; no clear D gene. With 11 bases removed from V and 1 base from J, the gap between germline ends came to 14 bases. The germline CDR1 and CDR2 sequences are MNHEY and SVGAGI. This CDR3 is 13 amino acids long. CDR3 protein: CAASPRKNTEAFF. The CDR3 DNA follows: TGTGCCGCCTCGCCCAGAAAGAACACTGAAGCTTTCTTT.

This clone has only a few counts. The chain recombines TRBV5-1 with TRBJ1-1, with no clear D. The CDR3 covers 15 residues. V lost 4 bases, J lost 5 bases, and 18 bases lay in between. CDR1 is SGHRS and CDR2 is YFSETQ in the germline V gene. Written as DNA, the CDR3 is TGCGCCAGCAGCGAGCTCAGTAGTACGAGAACTGAAGCTTTCTTT. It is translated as CASSELSSTRTEAFF.

CDR3 region: CASSSTGTGVMRTEAFF. The CDR3 nucleotides are TGCGCCAGCAGCTCAACCGGGACAGGGGTGATGCGCACTGAAGCTTTCTTT. This chain joins TRBV5-1 and TRBJ1-1; 10 bases are shared with TRBD1. V dropped 3 bases and J dropped 4; count of bases not matched to a gene: 12. This CDR3 spans 17 amino acids. CDR1 and CDR2 (germline): SGHRS, YFSETQ.

The chain's CDR3 is CAWSVERILAKNIQYF. CDR3 nucleotides: TGTGCCTGGAGTGTGGAAAGGATTTTAGCCAAAAACATTCAGTACTTC. The gene calls are TRBV30 and TRBJ2-4; D is uncertain. Germline values: CDR1 GTSNPN, CDR2 SVGIG (reference sequence). The CDR3 loop spans 16 amino acids. Trimming stripped 0 bases from V and 0 bases from J, with 12 bases between.

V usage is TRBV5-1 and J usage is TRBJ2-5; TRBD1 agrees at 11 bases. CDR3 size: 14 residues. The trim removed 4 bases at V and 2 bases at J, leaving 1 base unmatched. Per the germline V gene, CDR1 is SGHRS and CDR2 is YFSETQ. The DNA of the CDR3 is TGCGCCAGCAGCGGGACAGGGGGGCAAGAGACCCAGTACTTC. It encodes CASSGTGGQETQYF.

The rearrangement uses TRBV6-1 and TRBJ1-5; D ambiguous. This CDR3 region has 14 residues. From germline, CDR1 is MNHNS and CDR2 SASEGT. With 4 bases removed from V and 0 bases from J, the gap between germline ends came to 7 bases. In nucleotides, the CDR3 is TGTGCCAGCAGTGGAGGGAATAGCAATCAGCCCCAGCATTTT. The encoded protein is CASSGGNSNQPQHF.

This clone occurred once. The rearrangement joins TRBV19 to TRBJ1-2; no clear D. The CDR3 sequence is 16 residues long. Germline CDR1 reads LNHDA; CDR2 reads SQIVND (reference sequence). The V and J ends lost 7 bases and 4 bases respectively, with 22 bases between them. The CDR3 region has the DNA TGTGCCAGTAACCCGGGAAGCGCTAAGGGTCCCTATGGCTACACCTTC. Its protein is CASNPGSAKGPYGYTF.

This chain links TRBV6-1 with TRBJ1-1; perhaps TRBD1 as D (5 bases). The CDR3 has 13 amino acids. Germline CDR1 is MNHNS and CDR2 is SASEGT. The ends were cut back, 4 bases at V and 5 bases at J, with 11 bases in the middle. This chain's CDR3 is CASSVGVWTEAFF. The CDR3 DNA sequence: TGTGCCAGCAGTGTAGGGGTATGGACTGAAGCTTTCTTT.

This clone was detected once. CDR3 DNA: TGTGCCAGCAGTTACTCGAAGGGGCGGGAAGCTTTCTTT. Translating gives CASSYSKGREAFF. The chain recombines TRBV6-6 with TRBJ1-1, with D perhaps TRBD1 (5 bases). V was shortened by 0 bases and J by 8 bases, with 10 bases between the two germline ends. The CDR3 consists of 13 residues. Looked up from germline, CDR1 is MNHNY and CDR2 is SVGAGI (reference sequence).

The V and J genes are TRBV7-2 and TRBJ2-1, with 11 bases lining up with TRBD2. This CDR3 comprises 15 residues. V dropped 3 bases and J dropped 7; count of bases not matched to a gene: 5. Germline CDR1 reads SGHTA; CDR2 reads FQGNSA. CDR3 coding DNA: TGTGCCAGCAGCTTCCGACTAGCGGGGCTGAATGAGCAGTTCTTC. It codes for CASSFRLAGLNEQFF. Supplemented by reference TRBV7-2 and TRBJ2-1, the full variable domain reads GAGVSQSPSNKVTEKGKDVELRCDPISGHTALYWYRQSLGQGLEFLIYFQGNSAPDKSGLPSDRFSAERTGGSVSTLTIQRTQQEDSAVYLCASSFRLAGLNEQFFGPGTRLTVL.

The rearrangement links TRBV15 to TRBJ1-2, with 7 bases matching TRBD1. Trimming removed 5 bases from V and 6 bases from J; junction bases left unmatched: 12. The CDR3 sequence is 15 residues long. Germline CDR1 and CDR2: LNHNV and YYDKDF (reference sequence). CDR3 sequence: CATSRGGGGEHGYTF. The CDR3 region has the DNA TGTGCCACCAGCCGGGGAGGAGGGGGCGAGCATGGCTACACCTTC. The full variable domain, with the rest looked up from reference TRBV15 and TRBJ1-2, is DAMVIQNPRYQVTQFGKPVTLSCSQTLNHNVMYWYQQKSSQAPKLLFHYYDKDFNNEADTPDNFQSRRPNTSFCFLDIRSPGLGDTAMYLCATSRGGGGEHGYTFGSGTRLTVV.

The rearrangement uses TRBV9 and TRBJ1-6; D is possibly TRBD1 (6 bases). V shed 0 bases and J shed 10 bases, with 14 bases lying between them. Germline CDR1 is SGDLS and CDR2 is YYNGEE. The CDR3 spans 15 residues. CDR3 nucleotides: TGTGCCAGCAGCGTAGATTGGGGGGCGGAATCACCCCTCCACTTT. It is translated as CASSVDWGAESPLHF. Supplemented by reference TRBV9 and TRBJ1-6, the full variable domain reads DSGVTQTPKHLITATGQRVTLRCSPRSGDLSVYWYQQSLDQGLQFLIQYYNGEERAKGNILERFSAQQFPDLHSELNLSSLELGDSALYFCASSVDWGAESPLHFGNGTRLTVT.